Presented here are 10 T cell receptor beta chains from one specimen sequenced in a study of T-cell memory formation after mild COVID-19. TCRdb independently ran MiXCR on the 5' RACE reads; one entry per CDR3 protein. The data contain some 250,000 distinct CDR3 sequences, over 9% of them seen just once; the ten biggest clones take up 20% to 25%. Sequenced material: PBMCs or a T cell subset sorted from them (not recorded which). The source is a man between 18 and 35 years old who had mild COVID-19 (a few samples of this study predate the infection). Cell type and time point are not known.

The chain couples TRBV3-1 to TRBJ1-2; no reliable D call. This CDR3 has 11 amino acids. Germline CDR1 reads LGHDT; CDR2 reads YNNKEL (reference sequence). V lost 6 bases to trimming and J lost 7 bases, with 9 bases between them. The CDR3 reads CASSGGSGYTF. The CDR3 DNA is TGTGCCAGCAGTGGAGGGAGTGGCTACACCTTC.

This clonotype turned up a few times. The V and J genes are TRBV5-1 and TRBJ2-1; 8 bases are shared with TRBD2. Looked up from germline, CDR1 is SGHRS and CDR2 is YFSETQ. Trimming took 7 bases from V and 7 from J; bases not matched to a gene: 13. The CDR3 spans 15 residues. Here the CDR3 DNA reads TGCGCCAGCGGGGAGGCGGGACTAGTGAAGAATGAGCAGTTCTTC. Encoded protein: CASGEAGLVKNEQFF.

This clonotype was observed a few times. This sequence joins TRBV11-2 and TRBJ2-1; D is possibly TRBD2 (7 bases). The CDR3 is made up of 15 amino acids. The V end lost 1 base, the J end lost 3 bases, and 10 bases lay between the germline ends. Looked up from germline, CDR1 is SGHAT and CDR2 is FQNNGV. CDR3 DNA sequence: TGTGCCAGCAGCTTAGCGGGGGGCATCTACAATGAGCAGTTCTTC. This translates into CASSLAGGIYNEQFF.

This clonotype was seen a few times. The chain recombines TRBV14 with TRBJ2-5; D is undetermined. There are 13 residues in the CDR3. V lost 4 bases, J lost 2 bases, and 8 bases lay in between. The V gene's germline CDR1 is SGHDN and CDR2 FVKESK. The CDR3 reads CASSRANQETQYF. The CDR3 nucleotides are TGTGCCAGCAGCCGGGCAAATCAAGAGACCCAGTACTTC. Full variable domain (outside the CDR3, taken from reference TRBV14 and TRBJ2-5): EAGVTQFPSHSVIEKGQTVTLRCDPISGHDNLYWYRRVMGKEIKFLLHFVKESKQDESGMPNNRFLAERTGGTYSTLKVQPAELEDSGVYFCASSRANQETQYFGPGTRLLVL.

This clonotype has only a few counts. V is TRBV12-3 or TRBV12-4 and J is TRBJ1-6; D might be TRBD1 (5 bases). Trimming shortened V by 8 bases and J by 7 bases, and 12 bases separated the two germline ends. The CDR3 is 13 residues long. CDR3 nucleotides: TGTGCCAGCCAGTCGGGGGTAAATTCACCCCTCCACTTT. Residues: CASQSGVNSPLHF.

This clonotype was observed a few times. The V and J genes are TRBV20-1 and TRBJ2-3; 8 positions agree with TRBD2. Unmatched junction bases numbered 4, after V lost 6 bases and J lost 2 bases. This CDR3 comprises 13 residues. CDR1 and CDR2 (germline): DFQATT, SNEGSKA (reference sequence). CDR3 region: CSARGGYTDTQYF. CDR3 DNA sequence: TGCAGTGCCCGGGGGGGATACACAGATACGCAGTATTTT.

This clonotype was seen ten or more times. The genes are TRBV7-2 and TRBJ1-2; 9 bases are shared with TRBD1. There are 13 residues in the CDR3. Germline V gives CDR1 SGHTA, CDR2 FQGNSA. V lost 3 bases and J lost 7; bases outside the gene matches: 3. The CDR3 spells CASSFGTGFGYTF. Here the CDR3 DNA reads TGTGCCAGCAGCTTCGGGACAGGGTTTGGCTACACCTTC.

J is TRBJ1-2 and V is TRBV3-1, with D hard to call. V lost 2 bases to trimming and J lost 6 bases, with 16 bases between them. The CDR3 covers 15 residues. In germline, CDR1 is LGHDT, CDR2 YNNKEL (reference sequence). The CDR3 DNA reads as TGTGCCAGCAGCCAAAGTTCGGGATCTCCACATGGCTACACCTTC. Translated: CASSQSSGSPHGYTF.

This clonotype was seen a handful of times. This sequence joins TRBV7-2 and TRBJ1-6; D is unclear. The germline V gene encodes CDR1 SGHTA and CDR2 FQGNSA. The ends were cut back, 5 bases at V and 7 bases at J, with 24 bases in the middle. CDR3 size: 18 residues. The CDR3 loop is CASSLSLAAGIPNSPLHF. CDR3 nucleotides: TGTGCCAGCAGCCTCTCCCTGGCGGCCGGCATCCCAAATTCACCCCTCCACTTT. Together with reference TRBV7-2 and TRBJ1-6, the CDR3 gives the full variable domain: GAGVSQSPSNKVTEKGKDVELRCDPISGHTALYWYRQSLGQGLEFLIYFQGNSAPDKSGLPSDRFSAERTGGSVSTLTIQRTQQEDSAVYLCASSLSLAAGIPNSPLHFGNGTRLTVT.

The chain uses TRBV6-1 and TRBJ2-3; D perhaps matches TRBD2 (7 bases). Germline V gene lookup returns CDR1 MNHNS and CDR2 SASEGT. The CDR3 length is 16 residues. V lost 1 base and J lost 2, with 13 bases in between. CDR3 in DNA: TGTGCCAGCAGTGAAGACGGGGGGCGCGTCACAGATACGCAGTATTTT. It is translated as CASSEDGGRVTDTQYF.